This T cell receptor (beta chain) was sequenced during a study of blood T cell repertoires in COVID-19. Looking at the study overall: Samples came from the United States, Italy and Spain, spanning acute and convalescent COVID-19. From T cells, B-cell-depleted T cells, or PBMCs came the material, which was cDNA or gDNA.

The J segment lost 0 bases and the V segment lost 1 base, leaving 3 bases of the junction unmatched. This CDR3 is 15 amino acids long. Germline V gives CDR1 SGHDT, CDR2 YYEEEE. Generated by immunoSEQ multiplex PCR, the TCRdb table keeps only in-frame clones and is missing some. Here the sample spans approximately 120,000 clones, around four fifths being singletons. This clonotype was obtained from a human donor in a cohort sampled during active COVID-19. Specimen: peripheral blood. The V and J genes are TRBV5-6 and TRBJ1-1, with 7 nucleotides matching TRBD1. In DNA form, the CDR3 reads TGTGCCAGCAGCTTGAGTGGGACAGTGAACACTGAAGCTTTCTTT. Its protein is CASSLSGTVNTEAFF.